This T cell receptor (beta chain) was sequenced in a study of OX40 agonist ivuxolimab in advanced cancers. Study-wide background: An anti-OX40 (CD134) antibody with agonistic activity, ivuxolimab, was administered to patients. Partial responses were seen in three patients, one with hepatocellular carcinoma and two with cutaneous melanoma. Study-wide results and caveats: The authors also found low normalized T-cell clonal expansion in some nonresponders.

As to this clone: Its antigen is undetermined.

Sequenced by immunoSEQ multiplex PCR; TCRdb stores in-frame clones only, minus some. Of some 75,000 clones listed, around nine tenths are singletons. The CDR3 sequence is 16 residues long. V was pared by 5 bases and J by 0 bases, with 11 bases between. Germline loops: CDR1 KGHSH, CDR2 LQKENI. This sequence originates from an adult with an advanced solid tumor such as melanoma, head and neck, liver or kidney cancer. V usage is TRBV18 and J usage is TRBJ1-6; D call uncertain. The input for sequencing was CD4+ or CD8+ T cells sorted from blood, taken in a trial of the OX40 agonist ivuxolimab. CDR3 protein: CASSGWMGSYNSPLHF. For the CDR3, the DNA is TGTGCCAGCTCAGGATGGATGGGCTCCTATAATTCACCCCTCCACTTT.